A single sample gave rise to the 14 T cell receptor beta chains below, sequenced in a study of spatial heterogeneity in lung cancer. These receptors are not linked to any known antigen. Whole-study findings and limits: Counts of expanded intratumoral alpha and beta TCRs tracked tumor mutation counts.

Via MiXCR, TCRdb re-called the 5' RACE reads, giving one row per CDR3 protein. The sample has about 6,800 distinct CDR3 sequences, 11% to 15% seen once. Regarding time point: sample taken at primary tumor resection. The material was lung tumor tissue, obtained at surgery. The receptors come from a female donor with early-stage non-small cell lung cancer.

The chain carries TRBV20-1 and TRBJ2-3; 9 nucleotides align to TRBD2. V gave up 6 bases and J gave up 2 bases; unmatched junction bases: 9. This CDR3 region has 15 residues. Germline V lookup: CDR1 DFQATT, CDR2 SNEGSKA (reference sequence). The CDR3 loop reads CSASTPSGVTDTQYF. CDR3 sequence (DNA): TGCAGTGCAAGTACTCCTAGCGGGGTCACAGATACGCAGTATTTT.

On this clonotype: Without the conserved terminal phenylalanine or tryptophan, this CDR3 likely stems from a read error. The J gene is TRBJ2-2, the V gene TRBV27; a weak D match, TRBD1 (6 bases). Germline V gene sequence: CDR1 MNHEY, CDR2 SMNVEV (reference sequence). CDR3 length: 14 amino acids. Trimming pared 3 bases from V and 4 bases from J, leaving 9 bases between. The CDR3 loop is CASSLGAATGELFL. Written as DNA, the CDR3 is TGTGCCAGCAGTTTGGGGGCGGCCACCGGGGAGCTGTTTTTA.

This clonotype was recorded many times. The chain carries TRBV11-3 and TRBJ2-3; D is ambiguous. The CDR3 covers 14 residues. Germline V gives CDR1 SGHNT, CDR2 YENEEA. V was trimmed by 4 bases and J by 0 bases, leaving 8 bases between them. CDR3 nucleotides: TGTGCCAGCAGCTCACACGGCAGCACAGATACGCAGTATTTT. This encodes CASSSHGSTDTQYF. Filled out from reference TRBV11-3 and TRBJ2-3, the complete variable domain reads EAGVVQSPRYKIIEKKQPVAFWCNPISGHNTLYWYLQNLGQGPELLIRYENEEAVDDSQLPKDRFSAERLKGVDSTLKIQPAELGDSAVYLCASSSHGSTDTQYFGPGTRLTVL.

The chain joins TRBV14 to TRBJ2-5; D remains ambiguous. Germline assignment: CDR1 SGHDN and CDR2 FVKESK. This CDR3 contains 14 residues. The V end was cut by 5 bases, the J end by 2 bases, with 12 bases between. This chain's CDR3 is CASSSRLRQETQYF. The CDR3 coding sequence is TGTGCCAGCAGCTCCAGGTTGAGACAAGAGACCCAGTACTTC.

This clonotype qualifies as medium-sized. The CDR3 coding sequence is TGTGCCAGCAGCTTGGGCAGGAACAATGAGCAGTTCTTC. Amino acids: CASSLGRNNEQFF. The chain has TRBV7-2 and TRBJ2-1; D unclear. There are 13 residues in the CDR3. In germline, CDR1 is SGHTA, CDR2 FQGNSA. The V gene lost 3 bases and the J gene lost 5 bases, with 8 bases spanning the gap.

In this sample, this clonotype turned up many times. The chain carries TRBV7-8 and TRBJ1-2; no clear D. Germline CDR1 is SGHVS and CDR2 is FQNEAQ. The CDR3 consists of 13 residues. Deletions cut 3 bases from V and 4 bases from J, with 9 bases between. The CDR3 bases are TGTGCCAGCAGCTTGATCACCTCCTATGGCTACACCTTC. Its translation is CASSLITSYGYTF.

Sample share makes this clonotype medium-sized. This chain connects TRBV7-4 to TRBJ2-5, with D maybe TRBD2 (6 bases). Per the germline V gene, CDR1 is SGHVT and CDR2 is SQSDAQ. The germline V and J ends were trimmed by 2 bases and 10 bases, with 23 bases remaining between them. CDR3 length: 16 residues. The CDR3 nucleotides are TGTGCCAGCAGCTTACAGGGACTCTGGGAAAGGTTGGGCCAGTACTTC. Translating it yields CASSLQGLWERLGQYF.

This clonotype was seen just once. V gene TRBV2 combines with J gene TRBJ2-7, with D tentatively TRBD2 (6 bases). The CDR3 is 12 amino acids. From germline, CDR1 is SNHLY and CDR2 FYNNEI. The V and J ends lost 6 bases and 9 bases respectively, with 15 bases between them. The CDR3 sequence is CASSIRPGGQYF. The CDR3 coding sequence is TGTGCCAGCAGCATTCGTCCCGGGGGGCAGTACTTC.

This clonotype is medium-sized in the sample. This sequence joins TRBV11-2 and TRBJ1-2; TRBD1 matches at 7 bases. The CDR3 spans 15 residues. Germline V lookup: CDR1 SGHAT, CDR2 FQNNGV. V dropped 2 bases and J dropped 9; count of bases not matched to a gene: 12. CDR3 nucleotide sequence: TGTGCCAGCAGCTTATCCCCCGACAGGGCATATCGCTACACCTTC. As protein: CASSLSPDRAYRYTF. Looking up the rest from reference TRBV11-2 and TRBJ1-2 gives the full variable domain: EAGVAQSPRYKIIEKRQSVAFWCNPISGHATLYWYQQILGQGPKLLIQFQNNGVVDDSQLPKDRFSAERLKGVDSTLKIQPAKLEDSAVYLCASSLSPDRAYRYTFGSGTRLTVV.

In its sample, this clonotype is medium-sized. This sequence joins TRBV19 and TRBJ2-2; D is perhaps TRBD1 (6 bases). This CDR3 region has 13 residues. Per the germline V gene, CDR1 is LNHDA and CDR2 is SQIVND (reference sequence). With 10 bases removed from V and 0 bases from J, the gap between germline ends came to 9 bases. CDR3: CATRQANTGELFF. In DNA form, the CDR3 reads TGTGCCACAAGACAGGCGAACACCGGGGAGCTGTTTTTT.

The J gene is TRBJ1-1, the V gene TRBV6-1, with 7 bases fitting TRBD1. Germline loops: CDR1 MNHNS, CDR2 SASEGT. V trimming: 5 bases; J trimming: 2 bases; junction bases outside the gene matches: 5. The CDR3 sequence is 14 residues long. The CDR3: CASSPTGENTEAFF. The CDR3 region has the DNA TGTGCCAGCAGTCCTACAGGGGAAAACACTGAAGCTTTCTTT.

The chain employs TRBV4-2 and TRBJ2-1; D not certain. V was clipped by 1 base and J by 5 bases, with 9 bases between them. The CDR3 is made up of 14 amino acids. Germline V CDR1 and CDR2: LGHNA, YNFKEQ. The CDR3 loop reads CASSQVSTDNEQFF. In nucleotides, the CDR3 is TGTGCCAGCAGCCAAGTTTCTACAGACAATGAGCAGTTCTTC.

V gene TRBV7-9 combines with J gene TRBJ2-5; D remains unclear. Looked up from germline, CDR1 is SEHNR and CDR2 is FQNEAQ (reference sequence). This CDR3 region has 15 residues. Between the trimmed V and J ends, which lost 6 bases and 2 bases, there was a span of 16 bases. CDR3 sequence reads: CASSSWTERQETQYF. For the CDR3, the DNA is TGTGCCAGCAGTTCCTGGACGGAACGACAAGAGACCCAGTACTTC.

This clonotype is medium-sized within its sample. The CDR3 DNA follows: TGTGCCAGCAGCTTTTCCGTCACAGGTCGGGCAGATACGCAGTATTTT. Its translation: CASSFSVTGRADTQYF. V and J are TRBV5-4 and TRBJ2-3, with D possibly being TRBD1 (5 bases). CDR3 length: 16 amino acids. Deletions cut 2 bases from V and 4 bases from J, with 17 bases between. Germline CDR1 reads SGHNT; CDR2 reads YYREEE (reference sequence). The whole variable domain, filled in from reference TRBV5-4 and TRBJ2-3, reads ETGVTQSPTHLIKTRGQQVTLRCSSQSGHNTVSWYQQALGQGPQFIFQYYREEENGRGNFPPRFSGLQFPNYSSELNVNALELDDSALYLCASSFSVTGRADTQYFGPGTRLTVL.